The present T cell receptor beta chain was sequenced within a study of draining lymph node invasion in breast cancer (dated by TCRdb to about 2020). Broadly, across the study: Nodal metastasis was diagnosed by histology and cytokeratin immunohistochemistry and confirmed by EpCAM/CD45 flow cytometry. In a separate targeted assay, bulk TCR-beta CDR3 sequencing compared sorted memory regulatory T cells and memory conventional CD4 T cells across breast cancer tissues. In the separate targeted TCR sequencing, lymph nodes from roughly five patients were covered, and primary tumors were sequenced for three of those patients. Matched non-invaded and tumor-invaded tumor-draining lymph nodes plus the primary tumor were contributed by each patient, with both Treg and Tconv subsets profiled.

Library preparation used bulk RNA-seq. The data were produced on an Illumina HiSeq 2500. On the authors' methods: CDR3 sequences in the separate targeted TCR-seq dataset were extracted from raw reads and quantified using MiXCR version 2.1.5 with default parameters. The separate targeted TCR-seq dataset defined each TCR-beta clone by its combination of V gene, J gene and CDR3 sequence. The separate targeted TCR-seq dataset was filtered by first dropping clones with fewer than three counts and then keeping only the 90% most strongly expressed clones in each sample. For each tissue in the separate targeted TCR-seq dataset, Treg-Tconv overlap was calculated by dividing the number of shared clones by the total number of Treg clones and multiplying by 100. The public reads were reprocessed in TCRdb via fastp at Q25 and MiXCR, keeping in-frame beta chains. Merged by CDR3 protein, the rows form single entries marked with the most common genes and DNA. Clone size and V and J calls follow TCRdb, not the original study. For this sample there are roughly 3,000 distinct CDR3 sequences; roughly three quarters appear just once. The ten largest clones add up to 7.8% of the sample.

On this clonotype: What antigen it recognizes has not been identified. No much larger clonotype is one base removed from it; base qualities were not supplied.

Results the study describes overall, beyond this receptor: In each tissue, about 13-25% of Treg TCRs were also present in Tconvs, a finding interpreted as suggesting peripheral induction of Tregs. TCRs shared between the Treg and Tconv subsets were viewed as suggestive of, but not proof of, a common clonal origin. Detection of some of the top 100 tumor clones in both invaded and non-invaded nodes suggests recirculation between tumor and draining nodes. Across all tissues in the targeted TCR-seq data, Tregs appeared to be more clonally expanded than Tconvs, and both subsets showed lower diversity in tumor than in lymph nodes. Tracking the tumor top-100 clones was possible in just a couple of patients. Data could not resolve whether Treg conversion occurred in a given organ or whether converted Tregs recirculated between nodes and tumor.

For memory regulatory T cells, the sort was based on CD4+ CD45RA- CD25high cells. Each tumor-draining lymph node was classified as non-invaded if metastatic tumor cells were absent and as invaded if metastatic tumor cells were present. T cells were pre-enriched with a Miltenyi Pan T Cell isolation kit before staining and sorting. Immunohistochemistry for estrogen receptor, progesterone receptor, HER2 and Ki-67 was used to characterize the primary tumors. Fresh surgical tissue was processed within a few hours after surgery by cutting into small fragments. Tissue fragments were enzymatically digested with Liberase TL plus DNase for 15 to 20 minutes and filtered through a 40-micrometer strainer. After DAPI live/dead staining, sorting was performed on a BD FACS Aria II with roughly 96-99% purity. Sorted cells were lysed in TCL buffer and RNA was purified with a Norgen Single Cell RNA purification kit including DNase treatment.

The CDR3 runs 15 amino acids, cysteine and phenylalanine included. Of all the DNA, just the CDR3 is kept, 45 bases in frame from base 1. The CDR1 and CDR2 encoded by the germline V gene are SQVTM and ANQGSEA. V and J are trimmed by 5 bases and 2 bases, and the gene matches miss 9 bases of the junction. Sequenced: sorted memory Tregs from a lymph node. The sample's cell subset or site label is to be understood as: CD45RA-negative sorted CD4+ T cells (memory Tconv or effector/memory Treg). The sequence came from a female donor with luminal breast cancer. The sequence is built from TRBV29-1 and TRBJ1-1; 9 central bases correspond to TRBD1. At the DNA level, the sequence is TGCAGCGTTCGAGGTGGGGACAGGGATAACACTGAAGCTTTCTTT. This yields the protein CSVRGGDRDNTEAFF.